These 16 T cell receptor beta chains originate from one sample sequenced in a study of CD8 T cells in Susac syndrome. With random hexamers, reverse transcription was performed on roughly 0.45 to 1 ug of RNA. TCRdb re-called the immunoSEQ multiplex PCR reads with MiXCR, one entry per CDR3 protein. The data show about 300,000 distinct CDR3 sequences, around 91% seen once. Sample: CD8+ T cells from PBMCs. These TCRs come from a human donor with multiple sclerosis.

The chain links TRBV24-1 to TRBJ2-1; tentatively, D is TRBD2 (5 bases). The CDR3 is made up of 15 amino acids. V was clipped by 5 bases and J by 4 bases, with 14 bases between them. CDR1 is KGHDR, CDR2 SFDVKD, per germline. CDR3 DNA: TGTGCCACCAGTGCGTCCGGGAAGCGGTACAATGAGCAGTTCTTC. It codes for CATSASGKRYNEQFF.

The chain's CDR3 is CASSAPGTGSQETQYF. The CDR3 DNA sequence: TGTGCCAGCAGCGCCCCCGGGACGGGCTCCCAAGAGACCCAGTACTTC. This chain uses TRBV9 with TRBJ2-5; D may correspond to TRBD1 or TRBD2 (5 bases each). Deletions cut 3 bases from V and 1 base from J, with 16 bases between. Germline V gene sequence: CDR1 SGDLS, CDR2 YYNGEE. This CDR3 comprises 16 residues.

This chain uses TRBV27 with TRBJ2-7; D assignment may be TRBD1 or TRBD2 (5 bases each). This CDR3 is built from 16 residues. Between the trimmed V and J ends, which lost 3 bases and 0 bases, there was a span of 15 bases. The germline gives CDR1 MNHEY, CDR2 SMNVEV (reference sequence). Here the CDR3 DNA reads TGTGCCAGCAGTTTGCGAACCCGAGGGGTCTCCTACGAGCAGTACTTC. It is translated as CASSLRTRGVSYEQYF.

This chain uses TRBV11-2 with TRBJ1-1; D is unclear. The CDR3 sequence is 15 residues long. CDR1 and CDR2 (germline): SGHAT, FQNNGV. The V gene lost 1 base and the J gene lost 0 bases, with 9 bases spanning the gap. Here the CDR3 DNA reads TGTGCCAGCAGCTTAGTCTCAGTCATGAACACTGAAGCTTTCTTT. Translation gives CASSLVSVMNTEAFF.

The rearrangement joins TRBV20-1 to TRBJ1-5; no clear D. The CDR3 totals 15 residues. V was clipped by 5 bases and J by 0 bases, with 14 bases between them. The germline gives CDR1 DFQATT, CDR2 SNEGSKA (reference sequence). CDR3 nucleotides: TGCAGTGCTGCTCGTTGGATTAGTAGCAATCAGCCCCAGCATTTT. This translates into CSAARWISSNQPQHF.

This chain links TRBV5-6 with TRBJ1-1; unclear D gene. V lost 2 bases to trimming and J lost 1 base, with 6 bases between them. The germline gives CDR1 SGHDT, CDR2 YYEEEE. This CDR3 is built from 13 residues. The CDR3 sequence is CASSFSTNTEAFF. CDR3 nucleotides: TGTGCCAGCAGCTTTTCCACGAACACTGAAGCTTTCTTT.

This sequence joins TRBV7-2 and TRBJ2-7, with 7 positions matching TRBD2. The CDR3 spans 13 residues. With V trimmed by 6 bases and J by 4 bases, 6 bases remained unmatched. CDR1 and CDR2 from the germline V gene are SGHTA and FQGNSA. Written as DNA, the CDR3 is TGTGCCAGCAGACCGGGACTACATTACGAGCAGTACTTC. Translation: CASRPGLHYEQYF.

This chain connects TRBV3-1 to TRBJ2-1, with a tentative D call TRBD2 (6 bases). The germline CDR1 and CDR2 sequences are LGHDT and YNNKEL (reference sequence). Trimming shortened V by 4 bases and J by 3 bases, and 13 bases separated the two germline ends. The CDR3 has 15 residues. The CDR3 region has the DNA TGTGCCAGCAGCCCCTTAGGGGAGGTCTACAATGAGCAGTTCTTC. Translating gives CASSPLGEVYNEQFF.

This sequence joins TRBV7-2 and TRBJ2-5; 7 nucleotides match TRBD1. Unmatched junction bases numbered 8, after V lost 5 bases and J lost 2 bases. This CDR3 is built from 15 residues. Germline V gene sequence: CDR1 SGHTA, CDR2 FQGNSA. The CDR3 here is CASSLWTGYQETQYF. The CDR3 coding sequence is TGTGCCAGCAGCCTCTGGACAGGCTATCAAGAGACCCAGTACTTC.

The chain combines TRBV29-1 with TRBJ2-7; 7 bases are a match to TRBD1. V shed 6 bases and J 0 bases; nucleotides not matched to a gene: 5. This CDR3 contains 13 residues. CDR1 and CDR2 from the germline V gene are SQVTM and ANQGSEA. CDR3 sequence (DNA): TGCAGCGTGCTTGGGACAGACTCCTACGAGCAGTACTTC. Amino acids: CSVLGTDSYEQYF.

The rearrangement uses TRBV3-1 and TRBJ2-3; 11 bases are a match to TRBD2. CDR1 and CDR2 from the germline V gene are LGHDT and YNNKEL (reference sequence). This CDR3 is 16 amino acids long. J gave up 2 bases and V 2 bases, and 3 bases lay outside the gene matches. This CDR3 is CASSQLAGGDTDTQYF. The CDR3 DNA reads TGTGCCAGCAGCCAACTAGCGGGGGGTGACACAGATACGCAGTATTTT.

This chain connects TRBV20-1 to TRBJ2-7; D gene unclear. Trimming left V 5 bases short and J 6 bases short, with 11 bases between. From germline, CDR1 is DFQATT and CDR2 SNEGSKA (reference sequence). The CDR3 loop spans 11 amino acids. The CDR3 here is CSASSDPEQYF. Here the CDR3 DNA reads TGCAGTGCTTCTTCAGACCCCGAGCAGTACTTC.

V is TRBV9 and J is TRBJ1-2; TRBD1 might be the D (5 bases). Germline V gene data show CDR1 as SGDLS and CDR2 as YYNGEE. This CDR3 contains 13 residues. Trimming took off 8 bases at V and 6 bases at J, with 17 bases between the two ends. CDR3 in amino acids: CASTSGTPDGYTF. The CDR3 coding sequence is TGTGCCAGTACCTCTGGGACCCCGGATGGCTACACCTTC.

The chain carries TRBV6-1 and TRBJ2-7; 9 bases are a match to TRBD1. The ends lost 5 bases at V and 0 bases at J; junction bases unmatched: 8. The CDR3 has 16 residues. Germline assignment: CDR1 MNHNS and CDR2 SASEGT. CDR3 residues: CASSTSGTGNSYEQYF. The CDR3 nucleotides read TGTGCCAGCAGTACCTCCGGGACAGGGAACTCCTACGAGCAGTACTTC.

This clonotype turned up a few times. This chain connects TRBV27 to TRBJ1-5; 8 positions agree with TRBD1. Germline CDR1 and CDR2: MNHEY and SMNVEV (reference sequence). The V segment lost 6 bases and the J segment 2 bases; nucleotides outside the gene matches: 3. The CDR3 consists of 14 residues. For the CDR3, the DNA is TGTGCCAGCAGGCCACAGGGGGGCAATCAGCCCCAGCATTTT. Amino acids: CASRPQGGNQPQHF.

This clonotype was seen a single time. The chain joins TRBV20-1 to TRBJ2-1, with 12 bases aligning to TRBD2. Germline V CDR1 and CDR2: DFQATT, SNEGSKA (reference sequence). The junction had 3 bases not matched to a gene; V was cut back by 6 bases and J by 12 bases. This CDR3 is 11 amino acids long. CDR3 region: CSAQTSGGQFF. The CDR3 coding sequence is TGCAGTGCCCAGACTAGCGGGGGGCAGTTCTTC.